The following is a T cell receptor (beta chain) sequence with its context. This entry belongs to a study of blood T cell repertoires in COVID-19. Only in-frame clones appear in the TCRdb table, and some are missing; sequencing was by immunoSEQ multiplex PCR. Among 300,000 to 500,000 clones listed, roughly 87% were seen once. Trimming stripped 4 bases from V and 8 bases from J, with 10 bases between. The germline gives CDR1 SGHDT, CDR2 YYEEEE. The CDR3 spans 12 residues. Those enrolled, adults aged about 18 to 95 years, came from around 25 US areas. Assignment of participants to cohorts was predicated upon participant-reported clinical history.

This receptor was taken from a woman aged 40 to 55 with acute COVID-19. Sequenced input: PBMCs or T cells enriched from blood (not recorded which). J is TRBJ2-1 and V is TRBV5-6; no firm D call. CDR3 in DNA: TGTGCCAGCAGCCCCGGTACGGATGAGCAGTTCTTC. The encoded protein is CASSPGTDEQFF.